The 3 T cell receptor beta chains given below trace back to one sample, sequenced in a study of blood T cell repertoires in COVID-19. Data came from immunoSEQ multiplex PCR; TCRdb stores just in-frame clones and leaves some out. Of some 200,000 clones listed, 70% to 90% were seen once; the top ten hold 0.9% to 0.95%. Material: peripheral blood. These receptors all come from a man between 60 and 75 years old with COVID-19, enrolled during active disease.

V and J are TRBV6-5 and TRBJ1-2; weak D call: TRBD1 (6 bases). The V gene lost 6 bases and the J gene lost 1 base, with 15 bases spanning the gap. The germline V gene encodes CDR1 MNHEY and CDR2 SVGAGI. The CDR3 extends over 15 amino acids. The CDR3 coding sequence is TGTGCCAGCAGCCTCCGGAGGACAGATAACTATGGCTACACCTTC. Amino acid sequence: CASSLRRTDNYGYTF.

This clone was seen only a few times. J is TRBJ1-6 and V is TRBV30; TRBD1 might be the D (5 bases). The germline V gene encodes CDR1 GTSNPN and CDR2 SVGIG (reference sequence). CDR3 size: 12 residues. The germline V and J ends were trimmed by 3 bases and 10 bases, with 10 bases remaining between them. The CDR3: CAWSLRVSPLHF. The CDR3, as DNA: TGTGCCTGGAGCCTCAGGGTCTCACCCCTCCACTTT.

The genes are TRBV27 and TRBJ1-2, with a weak D call TRBD1 (6 bases). The V end was cut by 0 bases, the J end by 8 bases, with 13 bases between. Germline-derived CDR1 and CDR2 are MNHEY and SMNVEV (reference sequence). The CDR3 length is 14 residues. CDR3 nucleotides: TGTGCCAGCAGTTTATCTGGGGGCCTCTCCGGCTACACCTTC. It codes for CASSLSGGLSGYTF.